This T cell receptor (beta chain) came from a study of response to subunit inactivated influenza vaccine. Findings and limits, study-wide: Few new T cells, the authors suggested, are recruited by each seasonal influenza vaccination.

In the case of this clonotype: The target antigen is unknown.

TCRdb re-derived calls from the RT-PCR reads in MiXCR, one entry per CDR3 protein. The sample contains 800,000 or so distinct CDR3 sequences, approximately 21% of which appear only once. Sequences were derived from PBMCs from blood, sampled roughly 5 days after vaccination. The clonotype comes from a man aged 45-65 years who received an inactivated influenza vaccine.

CDR3 in DNA: TGCAGTGCTAGATCTAGCGGGGGGGCTGCCTACAATGAGCAGTTCTTC. The encoded protein is CSARSSGGAAYNEQFF. The chain links TRBV20-1 to TRBJ2-1; 12 positions agree with TRBD2. Germline CDR1 is DFQATT and CDR2 is SNEGSKA (reference sequence). The CDR3 runs to 16 residues. The V gene end was trimmed by 2 bases and the J gene end by 2 bases; junction bases not matched to a gene: 4.